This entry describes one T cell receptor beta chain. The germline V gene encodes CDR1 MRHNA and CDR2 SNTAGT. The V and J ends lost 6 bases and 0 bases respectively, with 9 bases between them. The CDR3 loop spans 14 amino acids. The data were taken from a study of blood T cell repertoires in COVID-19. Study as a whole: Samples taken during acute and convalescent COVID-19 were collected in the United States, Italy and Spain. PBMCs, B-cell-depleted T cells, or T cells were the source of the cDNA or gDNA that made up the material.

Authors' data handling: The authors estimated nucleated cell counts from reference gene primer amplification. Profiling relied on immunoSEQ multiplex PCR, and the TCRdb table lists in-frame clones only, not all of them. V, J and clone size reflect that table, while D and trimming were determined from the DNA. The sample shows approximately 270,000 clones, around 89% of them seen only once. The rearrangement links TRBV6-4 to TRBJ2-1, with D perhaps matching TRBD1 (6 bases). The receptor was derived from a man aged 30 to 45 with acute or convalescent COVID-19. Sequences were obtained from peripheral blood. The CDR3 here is CASRMDSSYNEQFF. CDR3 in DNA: TGTGCCAGCAGGATGGACAGCTCCTACAATGAGCAGTTCTTC.